A single sample is the source of the 18 T cell receptor beta chains below, sequenced in a study of blood T cell repertoires in COVID-19. TCRdb's copy holds only in-frame clones and misses some; the assay was immunoSEQ multiplex PCR. The sample lists about 150,000 clones; roughly 89% were seen once. The sequencing sample was made of peripheral blood. These receptors were taken from a woman in her forties or fifties with acute or convalescent COVID-19.

V usage is TRBV9 and J usage is TRBJ1-2; 10 bases agree with TRBD1. The CDR3 covers 14 residues. Unmatched junction bases numbered 0, after V lost 0 bases and J lost 4 bases. CDR1 and CDR2 from the germline V gene are SGDLS and YYNGEE. CDR3 sequence: CASSVGQGAYGYTF. In DNA form, the CDR3 reads TGTGCCAGCAGCGTAGGACAGGGGGCCTATGGCTACACCTTC.

This clone was observed a few times. This chain links TRBV3-1 (or the pseudogene TRBV3-2) with TRBJ2-7, with TRBD1 matching 7 bases. The CDR3 consists of 14 residues. Looked up from germline, CDR1 is LGHDT and CDR2 is YNNKEL (reference sequence). V lost 0 bases, J lost 3 bases, and 2 bases stayed unmatched. The CDR3 DNA reads as TGTGCCAGCAGCCAAGACAACAGGGGCTACGAGCAGTACTTC. Translation: CASSQDNRGYEQYF.

The chain uses TRBV30 and TRBJ1-2, with 8 bases aligning to TRBD1. Germline V lookup: CDR1 GTSNPN, CDR2 SVGIG (reference sequence). V was pared by 2 bases and J by 6 bases, with 11 bases of the junction left unmatched. The CDR3 loop spans 15 amino acids. The CDR3: CAWSTLDRESHGYTF. CDR3 nucleotides: TGTGCCTGGAGTACCCTGGACAGGGAGAGCCATGGCTACACCTTC.

This chain links TRBV5-4 with TRBJ1-4; tentative D call: TRBD1 (6 bases). This CDR3 has 16 amino acids. Germline CDR1 is SGHNT and CDR2 is YYREEE (reference sequence). V was cut by 0 bases and J by 8 bases, with 17 bases left in between. CDR3 DNA: TGTGCCAGCAGCTTGGGGGGGGGCCGGGGGAGAGAAAAACTGTTTTTT. Residues: CASSLGGGRGREKLFF.

This chain connects TRBV20-1 to TRBJ2-3; 8 bases agree with TRBD2. The germline V gene encodes CDR1 DFQATT and CDR2 SNEGSKA (reference sequence). This CDR3 is 13 amino acids long. The V and J ends lost 3 bases and 6 bases, in that order; junction bases with no gene match: 5. The CDR3 here is CSASAGGFDTQYF. The CDR3 nucleotides are TGCAGTGCTAGTGCGGGGGGCTTCGATACGCAGTATTTT.

The chain recombines TRBV5-6 with TRBJ1-6; 12 bases are shared with TRBD1. There are 16 residues in the CDR3. V was clipped by 4 bases and J by 10 bases; unmatched bases: 9. The germline V gene encodes CDR1 SGHDT and CDR2 YYEEEE. This CDR3 is CASSPGTGGGSSPLHF. The CDR3 coding sequence is TGTGCCAGCAGCCCCGGGACAGGGGGCGGGAGCTCACCCCTCCACTTT.

CDR3 in DNA: TGTGCCAGTAGTAAGACAGATGGTTACGAGCAGTACTTC. Translating it yields CASSKTDGYEQYF. The chain is built from TRBV19 and TRBJ2-7; the D gene is possibly TRBD1 (5 bases). V was cut by 4 bases and J by 4 bases, with 11 bases left in between. Germline V gives CDR1 LNHDA, CDR2 SQIVND (reference sequence). The CDR3 is 13 residues long. Complete variable domain (other parts from reference TRBV19 and TRBJ2-7): DGGITQSPKYLFRKEGQNVTLSCEQNLNHDAMYWYRQDPGQGLRLIYYSQIVNDFQKGDIAEGYSVSREKKESFPLTVTSAQKNPTAFYLCASSKTDGYEQYFGPGTRLTVT.

The CDR3 region has the DNA TGTGCCAGCAGTTTAGTCGGGACAGTCTATGGCTACACCTTC. Translation gives CASSLVGTVYGYTF. V usage is TRBV28 and J usage is TRBJ1-2; 7 nucleotides line up with TRBD1. Germline CDR1 and CDR2: MDHEN and SYDVKM. This CDR3 region has 14 residues. V was pared by 2 bases and J by 4 bases, with 4 bases of the junction left unmatched.

The chain couples TRBV7-9 to TRBJ2-1; TRBD2 agrees at 9 bases. Germline-derived CDR1 and CDR2 are SEHNR and FQNEAQ (reference sequence). This CDR3 comprises 15 residues. Trimming removed 5 bases from V and 6 bases from J; junction bases left unmatched: 8. The CDR3 DNA follows: TGTGCCAGCAGCGCACTAGCGGGCGGGCCCAATGAGCAGTTCTTC. Its translation: CASSALAGGPNEQFF.

Turning to this clone: At the DNA level, this CDR3 is encoded by other sequences in the same sample as well. This chain uses TRBV6-5 with TRBJ2-3, with TRBD2 identical over 7 bases. The V and J ends lost 3 bases and 1 base, in that order; junction bases with no gene match: 1. The CDR3 has 14 amino acids. Germline V gene sequence: CDR1 MNHEY, CDR2 SVGAGI. The CDR3 bases are TGTGCCAGCAGTTATGCGGGAGGCACAGATACGCAGTATTTT. Translation: CASSYAGGTDTQYF.

J is TRBJ2-6 and V is TRBV5-1, with a possible D match to TRBD1 (5 bases). Germline CDR1 is SGHRS and CDR2 is YFSETQ. Trimming removed 3 bases from V and 0 bases from J, with 7 bases in between. The CDR3 length is 15 residues. Written as DNA, the CDR3 is TGCGCCAGCAGCTCCCAGGGCTCTGGGGCCAACGTCCTGACTTTC. Amino acids: CASSSQGSGANVLTF.

The V and J genes are TRBV5-1 and TRBJ2-3; D possibly corresponds to TRBD2 (5 bases). The V end was cut by 2 bases, the J end by 2 bases, with 12 bases between. This CDR3 is 15 amino acids long. Germline V CDR1 and CDR2: SGHRS, YFSETQ. CDR3 sequence: CASSLELGSTDTQYF. The CDR3 nucleotides read TGCGCCAGCAGCTTAGAACTAGGGTCCACAGATACGCAGTATTTT.

The rearrangement joins TRBV27 to TRBJ2-7; tentative D call: TRBD1 (5 bases). The CDR3 consists of 18 residues. V dropped 4 bases and J dropped 3 bases, with 25 bases sitting between them. Germline lookup yields CDR1 MNHEY and CDR2 SMNVEV (reference sequence). CDR3 loop: CASSSRAGIVSPHYEQYF. The CDR3 bases are TGTGCCAGCAGTTCTCGAGCAGGGATCGTCTCACCCCACTACGAGCAGTACTTC.

The chain recombines TRBV3-1 (or the pseudogene TRBV3-2) with TRBJ2-7, with 8 positions matching TRBD2. V lost 1 base, J lost 4 bases, and 6 bases stayed unmatched. Germline V gene sequence: CDR1 LGHDT, CDR2 YNNKEL (reference sequence). The CDR3 contains 15 residues. The CDR3 DNA is TGTGCCAGCAGCCAAGGTCGGGGGGGCAGGTACGAGCAGTACTTC. The encoded protein is CASSQGRGGRYEQYF.

The V gene is TRBV25-1, the J gene TRBJ1-2; TRBD1 might be the D (6 bases). The CDR3 extends over 14 amino acids. Germline V lookup: CDR1 MGHDK, CDR2 SYGVNS. Trimming cost V 3 bases and J 2 bases, with 10 bases left between them. The CDR3 loop reads CASSDWDKNYGYTF. The CDR3 region has the DNA TGTGCCAGCAGTGATTGGGACAAGAACTATGGCTACACCTTC.

The V and J genes are TRBV5-1 and TRBJ1-1; possibly TRBD1 for D (6 bases). V was clipped by 1 base and J by 0 bases, with 19 bases between them. This CDR3 is 18 amino acids long. Germline V CDR1 and CDR2: SGHRS, YFSETQ. Here the CDR3 DNA reads TGCGCCAGCAGCTTGTTGTTCAGGCAGGGGCCGCTGAACACTGAAGCTTTCTTT. This gives the protein CASSLLFRQGPLNTEAFF.

The genes are TRBV27 and TRBJ2-7; D remains ambiguous. V was trimmed by 3 bases and J by 2 bases, leaving 20 bases between them. From germline, CDR1 is MNHEY and CDR2 SMNVEV (reference sequence). The CDR3 totals 17 residues. This CDR3 reads CASSLATTYYNTYEQYF. The CDR3 DNA sequence: TGTGCCAGCAGTTTGGCCACAACATATTATAATACCTACGAGCAGTACTTC.

V and J are TRBV9 and TRBJ1-3; no definite D call. Germline V CDR1 and CDR2: SGDLS, YYNGEE. This CDR3 is built from 16 residues. Trimming removed 4 bases at V and 0 bases at J, with 14 bases between. The CDR3 nucleotides are TGTGCCAGCAGCCCGGAGGACGGGTACTCTGGAAACACCATATATTTT. It specifies CASSPEDGYSGNTIYF.